This T cell receptor beta chain was captured in a study of OX40 agonist ivuxolimab in advanced cancers. This CDR3 region has 17 residues. From germline, CDR1 is SGHNT and CDR2 YENEEA. Trimming pared 5 bases from V and 0 bases from J, leaving 16 bases between. Sequencing was performed with immunoSEQ multiplex PCR; in TCRdb, only in-frame clones are kept and a portion is missing. The sample includes roughly 70,000 clones, 85% of them seen just once. The chain has TRBV11-3 and TRBJ1-4; D gene unclear. The material was CD4+ or CD8+ T cells sorted from blood, obtained in a trial of the OX40 agonist ivuxolimab. This receptor was identified in an adult with an advanced solid tumor such as melanoma, head and neck, liver or kidney cancer. CDR3 sequence (DNA): TGTGCCAGCAGCGGCATATCAGGCACAGCAACTAATGAAAAACTGTTTTTT. This translates into CASSGISGTATNEKLFF.